This is a list of T cell receptor beta chains from one sample in a study of CD4 T cells in relation to SARS-CoV-2 and coronaviruses. Clones were sequenced by immunoSEQ multiplex PCR, and TCRdb holds only the in-frame ones, with some missing. This table has 25,000 or so clones, about 77% appearing once. These receptors are not linked to any known antigen. Sequences were obtained from CD4+ T cells from PBMCs, cultured in vitro. The receptor set was obtained from a human donor in good health. CDR3s include the opening cysteine and the closing phenylalanine or tryptophan. D genes are given only for firm matches. Clone sizes are given selectively: once, few, many, or a class where the clone is expanded.

few	TRBV4-2	TRBD2	TRBJ2-4	CASSQVGLAELAKNIQYF	TGTGCCAGCAGCCAAGTGGGACTAGCGGAATTAGCCAAAAACATTCAGTACTTC
.	TRBV6-5	.	TRBJ2-7	CASSYSLQGEQYF	TGTGCCAGCAGTTACTCCCTACAAGGGGAGCAGTACTTC
few	TRBV19	.	TRBJ1-1	CASSPQAGMNTEAFF	TGTGCCAGTAGTCCACAAGCTGGGATGAACACTGAAGCTTTCTTT
.	TRBV5-4	TRBD2	TRBJ2-1	CASRPGGGREFQHEQFF	TGTGCCAGCAGACCAGGTGGCGGGAGGGAGTTTCAACATGAGCAGTTCTTC
.	TRBV19	.	TRBJ2-5	CASAGSGTETQYF	TGTGCCAGTGCAGGGTCGGGGACAGAGACCCAGTACTTC
.	TRBV7-2	TRBD2	TRBJ2-1	CASSTTPGLVGGEQFF	TGTGCCAGCAGCACAACCCCTGGACTAGTCGGAGGTGAGCAGTTCTTC
.	TRBV14	.	TRBJ2-1	CASSLLGFQSSHNEQFF	TGTGCCAGCAGCCTGTTGGGCTTCCAAAGTTCCCACAATGAGCAGTTCTTC
few	TRBV4-3	.	TRBJ2-1	CASSQEEGRRGEQFF	TGCGCCAGCAGCCAAGAGGAGGGGAGGCGGGGTGAGCAGTTCTTC
.	TRBV5-1	.	TRBJ2-2	CASSLVGSHTGELFF	TGCGCCAGCAGCTTGGTAGGCTCACACACCGGGGAGCTGTTTTTT
once	TRBV30	.	TRBJ2-7	CAWNAGTASYEQYF	TGTGCCTGGAATGCGGGCACCGCCTCCTACGAGCAGTACTTC
.	TRBV28	.	TRBJ1-1	CASSLSTGWSTEAFF	TGTGCCAGCAGTTTATCTACAGGGTGGAGCACTGAAGCTTTCTTT
.	TRBV12-3/TRBV12-4	.	TRBJ2-5	CASSLQETQYF	TGTGCCAGCAGCCTTCAAGAGACCCAGTACTTC
.	TRBV5-4	TRBD1	TRBJ1-1	CASSLTGGGTEAFF	TGTGCCAGCAGCCTGACAGGGGGTGGCACTGAAGCTTTCTTT
.	TRBV27	.	TRBJ1-3	CASSLTGPGNTIYF	TGTGCCAGCAGTTTAACAGGTCCCGGAAACACCATATATTTT
.	TRBV5-1	.	TRBJ2-3	CASSRDMGAGTDTQYF	TGCGCCAGCAGCCGGGATATGGGGGCCGGCACAGATACGCAGTATTTT
.	TRBV19	TRBD2	TRBJ2-3	CASSIGGLAGKRKYF	TGTGCCAGTAGTATAGGGGGACTAGCGGGGAAAAGAAAGTATTTT
.	TRBV7-8	.	TRBJ2-3	CASSLDWGPQYF	TGTGCCAGCAGCCTTGACTGGGGCCCACAGTATTTT
.	TRBV3-1/TRBV3-2	TRBD2	TRBJ2-1	CASSQDWTSGGSYNEQFF	TGTGCCAGCAGCCAAGATTGGACTAGCGGGGGTTCCTACAATGAGCAGTTCTTC
.	TRBV6-1	.	TRBJ2-3	CASSEAALVSTDTQYF	TGTGCCAGCAGTGAAGCGGCACTCGTTAGCACAGATACGCAGTATTTT
.	TRBV2	TRBD1	TRBJ1-6	CASSPGTANSPLHF	TGTGCCAGCAGTCCCGGGACAGCCAATTCACCCCTCCACTTT
.	TRBV6-1	.	TRBJ1-2	CASSEQRHYGYTF	TGTGCCAGCAGTGAACAGCGCCACTATGGCTACACCTTC
.	TRBV29-1	TRBD1	TRBJ2-7	CSGRGSSDRGTYEQYF	TGCAGCGGGAGGGGGTCTTCGGACAGGGGTACCTACGAGCAGTACTTC
.	TRBV7-9	TRBD2	TRBJ2-5	CASSPGTSVRETQYF	TGTGCCAGCAGCCCCGGGACTAGCGTTAGAGAGACCCAGTACTTC
.	TRBV11-2	.	TRBJ2-2	CASGVRSTGELFF	TGTGCCAGCGGGGTTCGGAGTACCGGGGAGCTGTTTTTT
few	TRBV12-3/TRBV12-4	.	TRBJ1-5	CASSFAAVVPQHF	TGTGCCAGCAGTTTCGCGGCAGTGGTGCCCCAGCATTTT
few	TRBV5-1	.	TRBJ2-3	CASSFMGTDTQYF	TGCGCCAGCAGCTTTATGGGCACAGATACGCAGTATTTT
.	TRBV19	.	TRBJ2-5	CASSIDRSETQYF	TGTGCCAGTAGTATAGATCGGAGTGAGACCCAGTACTTC
.	TRBV6-5	.	TRBJ1-5	CASSYSMGGTQPQHF	TGTGCCAGCAGTTACTCGATGGGGGGGACCCAGCCCCAGCATTTT
.	TRBV7-6	.	TRBJ2-2	CASSLANGNTGELFF	TGTGCCAGCAGCCTAGCCAACGGGAACACCGGGGAGCTGTTTTTT
.	TRBV6-2/TRBV6-3	TRBD1	TRBJ2-3	CASSPGGQTGGNTQYF	TGTGCCAGCAGCCCCGGGGGGCAGACAGGGGGAAATACGCAGTATTTT
.	TRBV19	TRBD2	TRBJ2-1	CASSSSGRGLYNEQFF	TGTGCCAGTAGTAGCAGCGGGAGGGGTTTATACAATGAGCAGTTCTTC
.	TRBV7-6	.	TRBJ2-7	CASSPNPPRASVVAQYF	TGTGCCAGCAGCCCGAACCCCCCCCGGGCCTCTGTCGTCGCGCAGTACTTC
.	TRBV2	TRBD1	TRBJ1-3	CASTTDRVQNTIYF	TGTGCCAGCACAACCGACAGGGTTCAAAACACCATATATTTT
.	TRBV7-9	.	TRBJ2-3	CASSLVVSDTQYF	TGTGCCAGCAGCTTAGTTGTCTCAGATACGCAGTATTTT
.	TRBV5-1	TRBD2	TRBJ2-1	CASSLSLAEYNEQFF	TGCGCCAGCAGCTTAAGTCTAGCGGAATACAATGAGCAGTTCTTC
.	TRBV4-1	TRBD2	TRBJ2-1	CASSRRWGTSGDSYNEQFF	TGCGCCAGCAGCCGAAGATGGGGGACTAGCGGGGACTCCTACAATGAGCAGTTCTTC
.	TRBV6-5	.	TRBJ2-1	CASSDRQVYNEQFF	TGTGCCAGCTCCGACAGACAGGTATACAATGAGCAGTTCTTC
.	TRBV7-3	.	TRBJ2-7	CASSPQSGSSYEQYF	TGTGCCAGCAGCCCCCAGAGCGGAAGCTCCTACGAGCAGTACTTC
few	TRBV14	.	TRBJ2-3	CASSQDTGYSDTQYF	TGTGCCAGCAGCCAAGATACAGGGTACAGTGATACGCAGTATTTT
.	TRBV7-2	.	TRBJ1-1	CASSAQENTEAFF	TGTGCCAGCAGCGCACAGGAGAACACTGAAGCTTTCTTT
.	TRBV14	.	TRBJ1-3	CASSQYLGGATGNTIYF	TGTGCCAGCAGTCAATACCTCGGGGGGGCGACTGGAAACACCATATATTTT
.	TRBV11-2	TRBD2	TRBJ2-7	CASSPLAGGYEQYF	TGTGCCAGCAGCCCTTTAGCGGGGGGCTACGAGCAGTACTTC
medium-sized	TRBV7-9	TRBD1	TRBJ1-1	CAGRQGSSDTEAFF	TGTGCCGGAAGACAGGGATCGTCGGACACTGAAGCTTTCTTT
.	TRBV6-1	.	TRBJ1-1	CASSLQGNTEAFF	TGTGCCAGCAGTTTACAGGGAAACACTGAAGCTTTCTTT
.	TRBV2	TRBD2	TRBJ2-1	CASSYLAGTPDEQFF	TGTGCCAGCAGTTACCTAGCGGGGACCCCCGATGAGCAGTTCTTC
.	TRBV19	.	TRBJ2-6	CASSISAGSGANVLTF	TGTGCCAGTAGTATCTCGGCAGGAAGTGGGGCCAACGTCCTGACTTTC
medium-sized	TRBV7-3	.	TRBJ2-1	CASSLTGGLYNEQFF	TGTGCCAGCAGCTTAACTGGAGGACTCTACAATGAGCAGTTCTTC
.	TRBV7-2	.	TRBJ2-3	CASSPSTDTQYF	TGTGCCAGCAGTCCTAGCACAGATACGCAGTATTTT
.	TRBV7-2	TRBD1	TRBJ2-3	CASSLERGPTDTQYF	TGTGCCAGCAGCTTAGAAAGGGGGCCAACAGATACGCAGTATTTT
.	TRBV6-2/TRBV6-3	.	TRBJ2-5	CASSFWQGRETQYF	TGTGCCAGCAGTTTTTGGCAGGGTAGGGAGACCCAGTACTTC